These T cell receptor beta chains were read from a single sample in a study of beta chain features in type 1 diabetes. TCRdb keeps only in-frame clones here, not all; method: immunoSEQ multiplex PCR. Of approximately 170,000 clones listed, about 63% are singletons. Source material: naive CD4+ T cells from blood. These receptors were collected from a man aged 25-45 years with type 1 diabetes. Both conserved end residues are part of each CDR3. A D gene is named only where the DNA matches it firmly. Only part of the rows carry a size: once, few, many, or a class if the clone is expanded.

V gene	J gene	clone size	D gene	CDR3 DNA	CDR3 protein
TRBV7-2	TRBJ2-1	.	.	TGTGCCAGCTGCGGGGGCCAAGTTAGGAATGAGCAGTTCTTC	CASCGGQVRNEQFF
TRBV7-9	TRBJ2-7	.	TRBD1	TGTGCCAGCAGCTGGTCCGGGACAGGGCCCTACGAGCAGTACTTC	CASSWSGTGPYEQYF
TRBV2	TRBJ2-1	.	.	TGTGCCAGCAGTGAAGTACTGACAATTGATGAGCAGTTCTTC	CASSEVLTIDEQFF
TRBV4-1	TRBJ2-5	.	.	TGCGCCAGCAGCCAAGACAGGGGTAGAGAGACCCAGTACTTC	CASSQDRGRETQYF
TRBV9	TRBJ1-3	.	.	TGTGCCAGCGAAGGGGGTACAGGTGGAAACACCATATATTTT	CASEGGTGGNTIYF
TRBV29-1	TRBJ1-5	few	.	TGCAGCGTCGAAGGGCACGGCGGACATTATAGCAATCAGCCCCAGCATTTT	CSVEGHGGHYSNQPQHF
TRBV29-1	TRBJ2-2	.	.	TGCAGCGTTGAAAGGGAGCTTCCCGGGGAGCTGTTTTTT	CSVERELPGELFF
TRBV6-1	TRBJ2-3	once	.	TGTGCCAGCAGTGATCTTAGAGATACGCAGTATTTT	CASSDLRDTQYF
TRBV7-9	TRBJ2-5	.	TRBD1	TGTGCCAGCAGCTTAGCCGACAGGGGAGAGACCCAGTACTTC	CASSLADRGETQYF
TRBV30	TRBJ2-5	.	.	TGTGCCTGGAGTGTATCTCCTGAGACCCAGTACTTC	CAWSVSPETQYF
TRBV12-5	TRBJ2-2	.	.	TGTGCTAGTGCCCCGGACTGGGCCGGGGAGCTGTTTTTT	CASAPDWAGELFF
TRBV30	TRBJ2-5	few	.	TGTGCCTGGAGTCGACAATGGGGAGAGACCCAGTACTTC	CAWSRQWGETQYF
TRBV4-3	TRBJ2-1	.	TRBD2	TGCGCCAGCAGCCCGACTAGCGGGGGTTACAATGAGCAGTTCTTC	CASSPTSGGYNEQFF
TRBV5-6	TRBJ1-1	.	.	TGTGCCAGCAGCTTACTGGAGGCCCCTAGAGCCTCTGAAGCTTTCTTT	CASSLLEAPRASEAFF
TRBV5-1	TRBJ2-5	.	TRBD1	TGCGCCAGCAGCTTGTCTCCAGGGGGCCCTGAGACCCAGTACTTC	CASSLSPGGPETQYF
TRBV29-1	TRBJ2-7	few	TRBD1	TGCAGCGTTGGAACAGGGGTTGGCTACGAGCAGTACTTC	CSVGTGVGYEQYF
TRBV7-9	TRBJ2-5	.	.	TGTGCCAGCAGCAAAGAGACCCAGTACTTC	CASSKETQYF
TRBV10-1	TRBJ2-3	.	.	TGCGCCAGCAGTGCTTCCGGCACAGATACGCAGTATTTT	CASSASGTDTQYF
TRBV9	TRBJ2-1	.	TRBD2	TGTGCCAGCAGCTCTGGACTAGCTGACAATGAGCAGTTCTTC	CASSSGLADNEQFF
TRBV7-9	TRBJ1-2	.	.	TGTGCCAGCAGCTCCCAGGGCTATGGCTACACCTTC	CASSSQGYGYTF
TRBV6-5	TRBJ2-1	.	.	TGTGCCAGCAGTTACAGAGTGTCCTACAATGAGCAGTTCTTC	CASSYRVSYNEQFF
TRBV7-2	TRBJ2-7	.	TRBD1	TGTGCCAGCAGCTTCCGGGACAGCTACGAGCAGTACTTC	CASSFRDSYEQYF
TRBV18	TRBJ2-5	.	.	TGTGCCAGCTCGTACCAAGAGACCCAGTACTTC	CASSYQETQYF
TRBV4-3	TRBJ2-5	.	TRBD2	TGCGCCAGCAGCCAAGTTAGCGGGGGCAGGGAAGAGACCCAGTACTTC	CASSQVSGGREETQYF
TRBV2	TRBJ2-4	.	.	TGTGCCAGCACAAGGGACGGAAACATTCAGTACTTC	CASTRDGNIQYF
TRBV29-1	TRBJ2-5	.	.	TGCAGCGTTGAGGGGGTTCTGCAGACCCAGTACTTC	CSVEGVLQTQYF
TRBV9	TRBJ2-3	.	.	TGTGCCAGCAGCCCCGCACCCTTCGAGTACGACACAGATACGCAGTATTTT	CASSPAPFEYDTDTQYF
TRBV15	TRBJ2-5	.	.	TGTGCCACCAGCAGAGATGGGACATTTCTCAATTCGGACTTC	CATSRDGTFLNSDF
TRBV6-1	TRBJ2-1	.	.	TGTGCCAGCAGTGACCGAGCAGTTTACAATGAGCAGTTCTTC	CASSDRAVYNEQFF
TRBV7-2	TRBJ2-1	.	.	TGTGCCAGCAGCTTAGGCTCGTTAAACAATGAGCAGTTCTTC	CASSLGSLNNEQFF
TRBV5-8	TRBJ2-5	.	.	TGTGCCAGCACACGGACGGGGACAAGCCAGTACTTC	CASTRTGTSQYF
TRBV7-2	TRBJ2-3	.	.	TGTGCCAGCAGGCTCGGACGGTTAAGCACAGATACGCAGTATTTT	CASRLGRLSTDTQYF
TRBV7-2	TRBJ1-2	.	TRBD1	TGTGCCAGCAGCCTAGGACAGGGGGAAGGCTATGGCTACACCTTC	CASSLGQGEGYGYTF
TRBV29-1	TRBJ2-5	once	TRBD1	TGCAGCGTATGGGACAGGAACCAAGAGACCCAGTACTTC	CSVWDRNQETQYF
TRBV7-2	TRBJ2-1	.	TRBD2	TGTGCCAGCAGCTTAGCGTTAGCGGGGGGAATATACAATGAGCAGTTCTTC	CASSLALAGGIYNEQFF
TRBV10-3	TRBJ2-3	.	.	TGTGCCATCAGGGACAACACAGATACGCAGTATTTT	CAIRDNTDTQYF
TRBV5-1	TRBJ2-3	few	.	TGCGCCAGCAAAATACCGGGACTTCCCGACACAGATACGCAGTATTTT	CASKIPGLPDTDTQYF